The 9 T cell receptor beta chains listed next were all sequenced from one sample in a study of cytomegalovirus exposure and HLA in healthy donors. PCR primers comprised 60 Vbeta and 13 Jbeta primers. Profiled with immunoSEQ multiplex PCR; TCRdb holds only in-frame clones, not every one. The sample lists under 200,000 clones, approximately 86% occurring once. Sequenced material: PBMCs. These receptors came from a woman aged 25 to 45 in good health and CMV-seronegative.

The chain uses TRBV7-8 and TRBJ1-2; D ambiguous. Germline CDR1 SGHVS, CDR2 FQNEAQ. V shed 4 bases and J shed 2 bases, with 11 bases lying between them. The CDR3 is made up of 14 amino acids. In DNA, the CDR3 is TGTGCCAGCAGCTCATCTCAGGCGAACTATGGCTACACCTTC. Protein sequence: CASSSSQANYGYTF.

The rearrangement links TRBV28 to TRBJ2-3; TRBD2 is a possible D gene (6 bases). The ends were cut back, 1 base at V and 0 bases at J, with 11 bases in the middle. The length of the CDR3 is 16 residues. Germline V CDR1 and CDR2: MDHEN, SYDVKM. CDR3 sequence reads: CASSLSPGVSTDTQYF. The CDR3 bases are TGTGCCAGCAGTTTATCTCCGGGGGTGAGCACAGATACGCAGTATTTT. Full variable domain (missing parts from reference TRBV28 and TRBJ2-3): DVKVTQSSRYLVKRTGEKVFLECVQDMDHENMFWYRQDPGLGLRLIYFSYDVKMKEKGDIPEGYSVSREKKERFSLILESASTNQTSMYLCASSLSPGVSTDTQYFGPGTRLTVL.

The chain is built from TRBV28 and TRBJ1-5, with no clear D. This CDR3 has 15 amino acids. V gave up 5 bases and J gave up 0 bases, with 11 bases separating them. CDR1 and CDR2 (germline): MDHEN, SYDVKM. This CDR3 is CASSSQVTSNQPQHF. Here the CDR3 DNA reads TGTGCCAGCAGTAGTCAGGTGACTAGCAATCAGCCCCAGCATTTT.

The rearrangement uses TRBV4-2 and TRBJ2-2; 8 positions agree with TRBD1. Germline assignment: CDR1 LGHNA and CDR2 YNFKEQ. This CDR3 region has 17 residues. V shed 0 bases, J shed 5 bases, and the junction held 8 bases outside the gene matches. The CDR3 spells CASSQDEAGGNTGELFF. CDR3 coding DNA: TGTGCCAGCAGCCAAGATGAGGCAGGGGGCAATACCGGGGAGCTGTTTTTT.

The CDR3 coding sequence is TGTGCCAGCAGTGGGGACAGGGGTGCAACTAATGAAAAACTGTTTTTT. Encoded protein: CASSGDRGATNEKLFF. This sequence joins TRBV6-1 and TRBJ1-4; 10 nucleotides agree with TRBD1. Germline CDR1 and CDR2: MNHNS and SASEGT. The ends lost 4 bases at V and 0 bases at J; junction bases unmatched: 2. CDR3 size: 16 residues.

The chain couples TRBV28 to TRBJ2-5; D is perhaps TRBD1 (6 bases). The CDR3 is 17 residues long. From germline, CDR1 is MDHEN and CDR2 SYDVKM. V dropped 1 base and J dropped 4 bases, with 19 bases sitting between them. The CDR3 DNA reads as TGTGCCAGCAGTTTATCCTCTTGGGTTCAGGGGCGAGAGACCCAGTACTTC. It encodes CASSLSSWVQGRETQYF.

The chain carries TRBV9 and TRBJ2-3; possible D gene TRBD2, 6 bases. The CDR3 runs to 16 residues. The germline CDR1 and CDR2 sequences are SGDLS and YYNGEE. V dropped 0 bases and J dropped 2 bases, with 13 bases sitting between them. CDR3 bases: TGTGCCAGCAGCGTAGGAATAGCGGAGCTCACAGATACGCAGTATTTT. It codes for CASSVGIAELTDTQYF. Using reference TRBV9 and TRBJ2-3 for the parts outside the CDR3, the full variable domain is DSGVTQTPKHLITATGQRVTLRCSPRSGDLSVYWYQQSLDQGLQFLIQYYNGEERAKGNILERFSAQQFPDLHSELNLSSLELGDSALYFCASSVGIAELTDTQYFGPGTRLTVL.

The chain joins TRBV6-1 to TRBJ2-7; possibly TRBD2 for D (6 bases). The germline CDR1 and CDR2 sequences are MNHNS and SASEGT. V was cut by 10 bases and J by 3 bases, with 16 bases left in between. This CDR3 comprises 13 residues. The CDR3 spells CATYRGALYEQYF. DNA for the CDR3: TGTGCCACATACCGCGGGGCCCTCTACGAGCAGTACTTC.

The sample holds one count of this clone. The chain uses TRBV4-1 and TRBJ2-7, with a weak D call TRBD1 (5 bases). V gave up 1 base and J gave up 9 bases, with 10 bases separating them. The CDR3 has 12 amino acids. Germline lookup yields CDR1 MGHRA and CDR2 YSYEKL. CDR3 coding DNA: TGCGCCAGCAGCCAAGTCTTTGGGGCGCAGTACTTC. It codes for CASSQVFGAQYF.